Listed below are T cell receptor beta chains from one sample, sequenced in a study of T cell repertoires in ileal Crohn's disease. The repertoire was sequenced with immunoSEQ multiplex PCR; TCRdb's copy has only in-frame clones and lacks some. The sample lists around 470 clones, approximately 88% occurring once. Sequencing was carried out using ileal tissue. These receptors all come from an adult with Crohn's disease. CDR3s include the opening cysteine and the closing phenylalanine or tryptophan. The order of the fields is clone size, D gene, J gene, V gene, CDR3 protein, CDR3 DNA. The D gene is left open where the match is weak. Some rows have no size entry. The others give once, few or many, or a class for an expanded clone.

size: NA; D: NA; J: TRBJ2-5; V: TRBV6-6; CDR3: CASSYGGPQETQYF; DNA: TGTGCCAGCAGTTACGGGGGGCCTCAAGAGACCCAGTACTTC
size: once; D: NA; J: TRBJ2-7; V: TRBV19; CDR3: CASSILDTLRALEQYF; DNA: TGTGCCAGTAGTATACTAGACACCTTAAGGGCCCTCGAGCAGTACTTC
size: NA; D: NA; J: TRBJ1-1; V: TRBV4-3; CDR3: CASSQDPGRVFEAFF; DNA: TGCGCCAGCAGCCAAGATCCTGGACGGGTTTTTGAAGCTTTCTTT
size: NA; D: TRBD2; J: TRBJ2-5; V: TRBV14; CDR3: CASSRSGTTSGTQYF; DNA: TGTGCCAGCAGCCGCTCCGGGACTACCTCTGGGACCCAGTACTTC
size: once; D: NA; J: TRBJ2-6; V: TRBV2; CDR3: CASAGQSSGANVLTF; DNA: TGTGCCAGTGCGGGACAGAGCTCTGGGGCCAACGTCCTGACTTTC
size: NA; D: TRBD2; J: TRBJ2-1; V: TRBV5-1; CDR3: CASSSLAGNEQFF; DNA: TGCGCCAGCAGCTCGTTAGCGGGGAATGAGCAGTTCTTC
size: NA; D: TRBD1; J: TRBJ1-3; V: TRBV6-6; CDR3: CASRPGTAGNTIYF; DNA: TGTGCCAGCAGGCCCGGGACAGCTGGAAACACCATATATTTT
size: NA; D: NA; J: TRBJ2-3; V: TRBV18; CDR3: CASSSLLDVTDTQYF; DNA: TGTGCCAGCTCGTCATTACTAGATGTCACAGATACGCAGTATTTT
size: once; D: NA; J: TRBJ2-6; V: TRBV28; CDR3: CASVDTSGANVLTF; DNA: TGTGCCAGCGTTGACACCTCTGGGGCCAACGTCCTGACTTTC
size: NA; D: NA; J: TRBJ1-1; V: TRBV7-2; CDR3: CASSLGYTEAFF; DNA: TGTGCCAGCAGCTTAGGGTACACTGAAGCTTTCTTT
size: few; D: NA; J: TRBJ1-5; V: TRBV5-8; CDR3: CASSSGTTNQPQHF; DNA: TGTGCCAGCAGCAGCGGGACAACGAATCAGCCCCAGCATTTT
size: NA; D: NA; J: TRBJ2-2; V: TRBV5-1; CDR3: CASSLGPLTGELFF; DNA: TGCGCCAGCAGCTTAGGACCTCTCACCGGGGAGCTGTTTTTT
size: NA; D: NA; J: TRBJ1-3; V: TRBV14; CDR3: CASSIGVLGNTIYF; DNA: TGTGCCAGCAGCATCGGCGTCCTCGGAAACACCATATATTTT
size: NA; D: NA; J: TRBJ2-3; V: TRBV6-6; CDR3: CASRIQGDTQYF; DNA: TGTGCCAGCAGAATACAGGGAGATACGCAGTATTTT
size: NA; D: NA; J: TRBJ2-2; V: TRBV7-9; CDR3: CASRRPGNTGELFF; DNA: TGTGCCAGCCGCCGGCCAGGGAACACCGGGGAGCTGTTTTTT
size: NA; D: NA; J: TRBJ1-1; V: TRBV4-3; CDR3: CASSQTGLLGAFF; DNA: TGCGCCAGCAGCCAAACAGGGTTGTTAGGAGCTTTCTTT
size: NA; D: NA; J: TRBJ1-2; V: TRBV7-9; CDR3: CASSFNRDGYTF; DNA: TGTGCCAGCAGCTTCAACAGGGATGGCTACACCTTC
size: NA; D: TRBD1; J: TRBJ2-7; V: TRBV4-3; CDR3: CASSQDMAGGPYEQYF; DNA: TGCGCCAGCAGCCAAGATATGGCAGGGGGACCCTACGAGCAGTACTTC
size: once; D: TRBD1; J: TRBJ1-5; V: TRBV19; CDR3: CASSRNGQGDQPQHF; DNA: TGTGCCAGTAGTAGAAACGGACAGGGCGATCAGCCCCAGCATTTT
size: NA; D: NA; J: TRBJ2-3; V: TRBV7-3; CDR3: CASSPYSGGTDTQYF; DNA: TGTGCCAGCAGCCCCTATAGTGGGGGCACAGATACGCAGTATTTT
size: NA; D: NA; J: TRBJ2-1; V: TRBV6-1; CDR3: CASSVAEGSYNEQFF; DNA: TGTGCCAGCAGTGTTGCAGAGGGCTCCTACAATGAGCAGTTCTTC
size: NA; D: TRBD2; J: TRBJ2-3; V: TRBV5-4; CDR3: CASSLPAGGLKADTQYF; DNA: TGTGCCAGCAGCTTGCCAGCGGGGGGTTTAAAGGCAGATACGCAGTATTTT
size: NA; D: NA; J: TRBJ2-7; V: TRBV7-9; CDR3: CASSLVGQSPEQYF; DNA: TGTGCCAGCAGCTTAGTCGGACAGTCTCCCGAGCAGTACTTC
size: NA; D: NA; J: TRBJ2-3; V: TRBV18; CDR3: CASSPKMMGGGTDTQYF; DNA: TGTGCCAGCTCACCAAAGATGATGGGGGGCGGCACAGATACGCAGTATTTT